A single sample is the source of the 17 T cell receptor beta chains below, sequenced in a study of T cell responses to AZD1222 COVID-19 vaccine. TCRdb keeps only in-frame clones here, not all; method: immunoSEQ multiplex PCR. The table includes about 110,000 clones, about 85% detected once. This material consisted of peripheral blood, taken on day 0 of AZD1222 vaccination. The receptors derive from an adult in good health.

In nucleotides, the CDR3 is TGCGCCAGCAGCCCGAGACACCAAGGGTCCTACGAGCAGTACTTC. Its translation is CASSPRHQGSYEQYF. The chain uses TRBV5-1 and TRBJ2-7; D is ambiguous. The germline V gene has CDR1 SGHRS and CDR2 YFSETQ. The ends were cut back, 4 bases at V and 1 base at J, with 15 bases in the middle. CDR3 length equals 15 residues.

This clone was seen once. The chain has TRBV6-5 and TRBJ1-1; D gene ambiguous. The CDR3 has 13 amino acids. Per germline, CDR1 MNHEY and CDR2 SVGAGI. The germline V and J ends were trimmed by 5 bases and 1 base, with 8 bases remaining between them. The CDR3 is CASSMYRNTEAFF. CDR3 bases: TGTGCCAGCAGTATGTACAGGAACACTGAAGCTTTCTTT.

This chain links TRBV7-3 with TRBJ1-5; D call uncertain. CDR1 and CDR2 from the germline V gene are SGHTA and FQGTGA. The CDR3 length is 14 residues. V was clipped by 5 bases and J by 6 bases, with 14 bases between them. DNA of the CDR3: TGTGCCAGCAGCGAGACCCCTGGCGGTCAGCCCCAGCATTTT. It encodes CASSETPGGQPQHF. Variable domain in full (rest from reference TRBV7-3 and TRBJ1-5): GAGVSQTPSNKVTEKGKYVELRCDPISGHTALYWYRQSLGQGPEFLIYFQGTGAADDSGLPNDRFFAVRPEGSVSTLKIQRTERGDSAVYLCASSETPGGQPQHFGDGTRLSIL.

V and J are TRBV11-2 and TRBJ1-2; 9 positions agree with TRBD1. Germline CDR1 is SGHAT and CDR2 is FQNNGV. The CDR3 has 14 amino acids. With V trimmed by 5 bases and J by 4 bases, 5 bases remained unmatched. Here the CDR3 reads CASSLRTGAYGYTF. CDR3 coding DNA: TGTGCCAGCAGCCTCCGGACAGGGGCCTATGGCTACACCTTC.

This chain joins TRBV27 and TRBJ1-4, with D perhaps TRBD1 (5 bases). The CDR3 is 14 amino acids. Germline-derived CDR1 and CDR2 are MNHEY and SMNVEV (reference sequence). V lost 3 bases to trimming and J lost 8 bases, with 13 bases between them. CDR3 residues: CASSFAGEREKLFF. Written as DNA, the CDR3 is TGTGCCAGCAGTTTTGCGGGGGAACGGGAAAAACTGTTTTTT.

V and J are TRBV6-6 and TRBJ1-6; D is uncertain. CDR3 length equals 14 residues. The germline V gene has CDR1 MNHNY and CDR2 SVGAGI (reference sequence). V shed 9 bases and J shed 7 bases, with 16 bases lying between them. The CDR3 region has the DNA TGTGCCAGTCTGACCTCAGGACTGAATTCACCCCTCCACTTT. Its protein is CASLTSGLNSPLHF.

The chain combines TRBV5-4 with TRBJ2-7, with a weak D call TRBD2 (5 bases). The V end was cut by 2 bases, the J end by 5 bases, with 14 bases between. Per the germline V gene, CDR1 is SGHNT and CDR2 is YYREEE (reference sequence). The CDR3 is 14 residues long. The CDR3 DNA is TGTGCCAGCAGCTTTGGTGGGAGCAACCACGAGCAGTACTTC. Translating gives CASSFGGSNHEQYF.

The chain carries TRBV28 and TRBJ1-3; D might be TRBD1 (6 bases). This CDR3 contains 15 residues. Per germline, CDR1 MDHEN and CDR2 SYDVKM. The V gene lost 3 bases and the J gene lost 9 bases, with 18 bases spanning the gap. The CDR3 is CASSFFGGLGSTIYF. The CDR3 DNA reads TGTGCCAGCAGTTTCTTTGGGGGCCTGGGTAGCACCATATATTTT.

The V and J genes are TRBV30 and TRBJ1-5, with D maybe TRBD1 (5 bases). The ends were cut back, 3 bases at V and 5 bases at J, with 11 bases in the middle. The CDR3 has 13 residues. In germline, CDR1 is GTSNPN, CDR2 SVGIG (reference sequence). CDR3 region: CAWRRGMDQPQHF. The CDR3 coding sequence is TGTGCCTGGAGAAGGGGAATGGATCAGCCCCAGCATTTT. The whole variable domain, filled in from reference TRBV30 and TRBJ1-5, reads SQTIHQWPATLVQPVGSPLSLECTVEGTSNPNLYWYRQAAGRGLQLLFYSVGIGQISSEVPQNLSASRPQDRQFILSSKKLLLSDSGFYLCAWRRGMDQPQHFGDGTRLSIL.

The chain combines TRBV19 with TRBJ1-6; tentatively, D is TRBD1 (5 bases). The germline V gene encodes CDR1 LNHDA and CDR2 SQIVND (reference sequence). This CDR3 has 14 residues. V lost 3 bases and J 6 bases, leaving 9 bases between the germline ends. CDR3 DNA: TGTGCCAGTAGTATCGCCAGGGTTAATTCACCCCTCCACTTT. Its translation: CASSIARVNSPLHF.

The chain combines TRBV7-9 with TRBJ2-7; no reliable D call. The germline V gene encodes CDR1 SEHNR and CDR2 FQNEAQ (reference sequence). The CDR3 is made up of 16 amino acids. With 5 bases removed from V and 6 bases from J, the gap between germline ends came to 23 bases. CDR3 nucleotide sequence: TGTGCCAGCAGCCCCCTTTCGCCCCGGGCCGTTCCCGAGCAGTACTTC. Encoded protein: CASSPLSPRAVPEQYF.

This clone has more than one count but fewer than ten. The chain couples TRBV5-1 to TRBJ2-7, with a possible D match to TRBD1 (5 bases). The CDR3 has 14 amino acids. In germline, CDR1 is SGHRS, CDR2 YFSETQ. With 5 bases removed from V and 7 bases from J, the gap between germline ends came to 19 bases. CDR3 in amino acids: CASSIPLPQGEQYF. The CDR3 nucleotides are TGCGCCAGCAGTATTCCCCTTCCCCAGGGTGAGCAGTACTTC.

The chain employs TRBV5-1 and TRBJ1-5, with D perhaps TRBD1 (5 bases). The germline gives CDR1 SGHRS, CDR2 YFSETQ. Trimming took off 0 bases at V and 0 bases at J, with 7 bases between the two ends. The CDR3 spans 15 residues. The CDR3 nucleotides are TGCGCCAGCAGCTTGGGAGGGGATAGCAATCAGCCCCAGCATTTT. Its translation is CASSLGGDSNQPQHF. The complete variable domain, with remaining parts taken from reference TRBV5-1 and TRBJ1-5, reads KAGVTQTPRYLIKTRGQQVTLSCSPISGHRSVSWYQQTPGQGLQFLFEYFSETQRNKGNFPGRFSGRQFSNSRSEMNVSTLELGDSALYLCASSLGGDSNQPQHFGDGTRLSIL.

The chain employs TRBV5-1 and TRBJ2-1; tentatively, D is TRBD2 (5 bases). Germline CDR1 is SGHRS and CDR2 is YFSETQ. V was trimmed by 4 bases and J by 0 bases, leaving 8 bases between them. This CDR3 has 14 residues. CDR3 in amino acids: CASSEGYSYNEQFF. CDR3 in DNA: TGCGCCAGCAGCGAGGGTTACTCCTACAATGAGCAGTTCTTC.

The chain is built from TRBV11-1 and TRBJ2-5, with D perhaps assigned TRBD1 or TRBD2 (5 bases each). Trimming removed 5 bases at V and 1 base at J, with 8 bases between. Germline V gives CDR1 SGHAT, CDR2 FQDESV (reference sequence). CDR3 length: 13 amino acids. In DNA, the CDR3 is TGTGCCAGCAGCGCCGGGACCCAAGAGACCCAGTACTTC. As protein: CASSAGTQETQYF.

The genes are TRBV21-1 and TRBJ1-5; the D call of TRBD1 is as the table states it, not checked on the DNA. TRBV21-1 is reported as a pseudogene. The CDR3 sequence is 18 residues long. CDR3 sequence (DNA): TGTGCCAGCATCCATGGTAGGCAGCCGACATATAGCAATCAGCCCCAGCATTTT. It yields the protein CASIHGRQPTYSNQPQHF.

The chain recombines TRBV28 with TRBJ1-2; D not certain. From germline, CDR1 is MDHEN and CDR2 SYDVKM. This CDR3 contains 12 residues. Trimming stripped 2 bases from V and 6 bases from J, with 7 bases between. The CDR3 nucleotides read TGTGCCAGCAGTTTAGAGGTACATGGCTACACCTTC. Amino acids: CASSLEVHGYTF.